Below, 5 T cell receptor beta chains from the same sample are listed, as sequenced in a study of T cell responses to AZD1222 COVID-19 vaccine listed by TCRdb under 2021. Interpreted using the paper, the time point label stands for: baseline before first vaccination. In the paper's terms, the treatment or condition label means: meningococcal conjugate vaccine given as trial control. Libraries were prepared through the immunoSEQ multiplex PCR assay. TCRdb provides this immuneACCESS table in a form limited to in-frame rearrangements. Some clones are lacking; in checked studies, under half of them reflect an unresolved V gene, and why the rest are absent is not known. Across this sample there are around 110,000 clones, with 80% to 90% seen only once. The top ten hold more than 3% of the sample. Sequencing was performed on peripheral blood, taken on day 0 of MenACWY control vaccination. These receptor sequences come from an adult in good health.

V usage is TRBV7-9 and J usage is TRBJ1-5, with 12 bases lining up with TRBD1. With V trimmed by 5 bases and J by 4 bases, 6 bases remained unmatched. The CDR3 runs 16 residues. Per the germline V gene, CDR1 is SEHNR and CDR2 is FQNEAQ (reference sequence). CDR3 sequence: CASSPLGQGANQPQHF. In DNA, the CDR3 is TGTGCCAGCAGCCCGTTGGGACAGGGGGCAAATCAGCCCCAGCATTTT.

This clone has just one count. This chain joins TRBV6-5 and TRBJ2-3, with D perhaps TRBD2 (5 bases). Trimming left V 7 bases short and J 1 base short, with 15 bases between. From germline, CDR1 is MNHEY and CDR2 SVGAGI. The CDR3 is 15 residues long. CDR3 DNA: TGTGCCAGCAACGCCCGGAGCGGACGCACAGATACGCAGTATTTT. Its protein is CASNARSGRTDTQYF.

The CDR3 spells CASGPRSAEQYF. DNA of the CDR3: TGTGCCAGCGGACCGAGGTCGGCCGAGCAGTACTTC. This chain uses TRBV12-3 or TRBV12-4 with TRBJ2-7; D is ambiguous. Trimming left V 8 bases short and J 6 bases short, with 14 bases between. The CDR3 is made up of 12 amino acids.

The V and J genes are TRBV10-3 and TRBJ2-2; the match to TRBD1 covers 7 bases. With 6 bases clipped from V and 4 bases from J, the junction kept 8 bases outside the gene matches. The germline gives CDR1 ENHRY, CDR2 SYGVKD. This CDR3 contains 15 residues. The CDR3: CAIRPQGLTTGELFF. DNA for the CDR3: TGTGCCATCAGACCACAGGGGTTGACCACCGGGGAGCTGTTTTTT.

In its sample, this clone was seen once. The chain joins TRBV27 to TRBJ2-3, with D possibly called TRBD1 or TRBD2 (6 bases each). The ends were cut back, 8 bases at V and 3 bases at J, with 12 bases in the middle. CDR1 is MNHEY and CDR2 is SMNVEV in the germline V gene (reference sequence). CDR3 length: 13 amino acids. In nucleotides, the CDR3 is TGTGCCAGCGGCCGGGGGACAACAGATACGCAGTATTTT. It yields the protein CASGRGTTDTQYF.